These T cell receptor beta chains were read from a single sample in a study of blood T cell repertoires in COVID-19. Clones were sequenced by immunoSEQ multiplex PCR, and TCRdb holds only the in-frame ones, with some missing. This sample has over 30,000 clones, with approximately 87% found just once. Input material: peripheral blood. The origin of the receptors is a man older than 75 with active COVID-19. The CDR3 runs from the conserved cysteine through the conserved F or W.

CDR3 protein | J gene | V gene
CASSLGLRSGSVYEQYF | TRBJ2-7 | TRBV5-1
CAWSVSSYEQYF | TRBJ2-7 | TRBV30
CASSRNTIHEQFF | TRBJ2-1 | TRBV5-8
CASRYTTGTEAFF | TRBJ1-1 | TRBV12-3/TRBV12-4
CASSLGAETQYF | TRBJ2-5 | TRBV6-2/TRBV6-3
CASSRGGSTEAFF | TRBJ1-1 | TRBV6-1
CAARRGWTGELFF | TRBJ2-2 | TRBV15
CATTGPRNRGRDEKLFF | TRBJ1-4 | TRBV15
CASSFTPGGEQYF | TRBJ2-7 | TRBV27
CASSAAGSVPYNEQFF | TRBJ2-1 | TRBV11-2
CASSLGYRTDTQYF | TRBJ2-3 | TRBV27
CASSNGRTRPYEQYF | TRBJ2-7 | TRBV28
CASSPSGKSTDTQYF | TRBJ2-3 | TRBV18
CASSPGLAGSDEQYF | TRBJ2-7 | TRBV7-2
CASSPGGIENTIYF | TRBJ1-3 | TRBV5-4
CASIRDRGSPLHF | TRBJ1-6 | TRBV28
CASSGLAGDYEQYF | TRBJ2-7 | TRBV27
CASSVHLARNEQFF | TRBJ2-1 | TRBV9
CASSSGTRRPQHF | TRBJ1-5 | TRBV28
CASSSTGGFRTDTQYF | TRBJ2-3 | TRBV7-9
CASTRGGDTEAFF | TRBJ1-1 | TRBV28
CASSLSGSRDEQFF | TRBJ2-1 | TRBV11-3